The TCR beta chain under discussion was sequenced for a study of beta chain features in type 1 diabetes (dated by TCRdb to the late 2010s). For the wider study: Mean age, gender distribution, total cell number and subset yield were not different between patients and healthy donors. Regulatory and stem cell-like memory subsets were obtained from only 8 patients and roughly 8 healthy donors, while naive and central memory subsets were obtained from all 28 donors. In the study, TCRB repertoires of sorted circulating CD4+ T cell subsets from recently diagnosed type 1 diabetes patients were compared with those of matched healthy donors. A total of under 140,000,000 sorted cells were examined across all samples, and the number of cells per subset was strongly correlated with RNA yield. On the study overall, not on this receptor specifically: PCR may preferentially amplify shorter templates, but because patient and control samples were amplified and corrected together, any resulting skew would affect both groups equally. Naive, central memory and regulatory TCRB repertoires appeared more similar among patients than among healthy donors. Because cDNA was sequenced instead of genomic DNA, highly expressing activated cells could be over-represented, though the groups showed no difference in activation or CD3 levels. Only small numbers of individuals were included in the HLA sub-analyses, which left unresolved whether HLA type had any influence on TCRB rearrangement. Patients with type 1 diabetes made fewer insertions and deleted more nucleotides at VDJ recombination sites, implying thymic rearrangement abnormalities. Type 1 diabetes patients showed a moderate but significant shortening of TCRB CDR3 length in all four CD4+ subsets.

The table lists this clone with a few counts. Its antigen is still unknown. Base qualities are not recorded, but no much larger clone differs from it by a single base. All of the isolated RNA was reverse transcribed with the High Capacity cDNA Reverse Transcription Kit, so expressed TCRB transcripts were sequenced. Deep immunoSEQ sequencing was performed on naive, central memory and regulatory T cell samples, with an average of roughly 3.6 million total reads per sample. Sorted cells were lysed in RLT buffer, and RNA was extracted using DNase-treated RNeasy Micro or Mini kits according to cell number. To prevent cross-contamination, every cell subset was processed on its own, while patient and healthy donor samples were processed together. TCRB sequences were amplified from cDNA with the immunoSEQ multiplex PCR, producing 87-bp fragments spanning the CDR3 region. The amplicons were sequenced using the Illumina HiSeq platform. Per the original workflow: Synthetic template baselines were used to correct PCR bias computationally, reads within Hamming distance 2 were collapsed, and singletons that could not be merged were discarded. Reads were aligned against IMGT so that V, D and J genes, CDR3 length and insertions or deletions at six rearrangement sites could be assigned. Within each subset, clonotype counts were normalized to sorted cell number, after which true diversity and Gini coefficients were computed with the tcR R package. Repertoire sharing was quantified using the overlap coefficient calculated on TCRB nucleotide sequences. As a proxy for the pre-selection repertoire, out-of-frame TCRB sequences from naive cells were analyzed. TCRdb took over this immuneACCESS table, retaining in-frame rearrangements with V and J assigned. Such tables are incomplete; in checked studies, under half of the missing clones stem from an unresolved V gene, and the remainder is unexplained. V, J and clone size derive from that table, while D and trimming were established from the DNA sequence. In this sample the table shows about 350,000 clones, roughly 21% of which occur a single time. Together, the top ten hold approximately 0.043% of the sample.

A single peripheral blood draw of around 100 mL on average was collected from each donor into heparinised tubes. A BD FACSAria II was used to sort naive, central memory, regulatory and stem cell-like memory CD4+ T cells with a panel that included CD45RO, CCR7, CD25, CD127, CD95 and CD27. All sorted populations exceeded 95% purity. PBMCs were isolated immediately by Lymphoprep density gradient centrifugation and stained directly without culture. Samples were stained and sorted in pairs, with one healthy donor and one patient per experiment, so that batch effects were minimized. CDR3 length: 12 amino acids, cysteine to phenylalanine. Kept here is only the CDR3 DNA, which spans 36 bases and is read in frame from base 1. The germline V and J ends show losses of 8 bases and 3 bases respectively, and no gene match explains 1 base of the junction. Via the germline V gene, CDR1 is MNHEY and CDR2 SVGAGI.

The sequence links TRBV6-5 to TRBJ2-7, and TRBD1 aligns with 10 junction nucleotides. The sample consisted of naive CD4+ T cells from blood. The cell subset or site label of this sample denotes: true naive CD4+ T cells. The sequence derives from a young woman in good health. The CDR3 has the sequence CASRDRGYEQYF. The nucleotide sequence is TGTGCCAGCCGGGACAGGGGCTACGAGCAGTACTTC.